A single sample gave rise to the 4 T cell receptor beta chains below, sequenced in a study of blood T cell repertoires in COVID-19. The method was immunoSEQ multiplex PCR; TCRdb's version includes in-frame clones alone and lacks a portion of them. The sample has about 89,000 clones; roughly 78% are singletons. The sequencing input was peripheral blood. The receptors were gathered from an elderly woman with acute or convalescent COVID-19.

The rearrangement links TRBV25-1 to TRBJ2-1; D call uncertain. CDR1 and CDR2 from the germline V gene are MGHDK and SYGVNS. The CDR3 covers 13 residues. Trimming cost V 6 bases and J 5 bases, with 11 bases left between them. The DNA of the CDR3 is TGTGCCAGCAGCTCGAGAGTAAACAATGAGCAGTTCTTC. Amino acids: CASSSRVNNEQFF.

CDR3 protein: CASSEGAYLQNTEAFF. Here the CDR3 DNA reads TGTGCCAGCAGTGAGGGGGCTTATTTGCAGAACACTGAAGCTTTCTTT. V gene TRBV6-1 combines with J gene TRBJ1-1, with a tentative D call TRBD1 (6 bases). Germline V gene sequence: CDR1 MNHNS, CDR2 SASEGT. V was clipped by 3 bases and J by 1 base, with 15 bases between them. CDR3 length: 16 residues.

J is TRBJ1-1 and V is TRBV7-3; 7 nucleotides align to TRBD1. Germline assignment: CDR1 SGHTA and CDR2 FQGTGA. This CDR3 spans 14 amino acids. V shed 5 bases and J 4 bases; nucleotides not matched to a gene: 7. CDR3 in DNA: TGTGCCAGCAGCCTCACAGGGGTGGGCACTGAAGCTTTCTTT. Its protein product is CASSLTGVGTEAFF.

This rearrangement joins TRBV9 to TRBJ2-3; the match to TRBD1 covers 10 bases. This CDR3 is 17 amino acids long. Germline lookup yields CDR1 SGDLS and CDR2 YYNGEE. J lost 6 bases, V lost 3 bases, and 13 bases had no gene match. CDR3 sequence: CASSEAGRQGAADTQYF. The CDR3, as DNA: TGTGCCAGCAGCGAGGCCGGGAGACAGGGGGCGGCGGATACGCAGTATTTT.